What follows is one T cell receptor (beta chain) and its context. Its antigen is unknown. These data originate in a study of beta chain features in type 1 diabetes. The CDR3 consists of 15 residues. V was cut by 5 bases and J by 2 bases, with 15 bases left in between. From germline, CDR1 is MNHEY and CDR2 SVGAGI. Isolated RNA was reverse transcribed in full, so expressed TCRB transcripts were sequenced. The table came from immunoSEQ multiplex PCR; TCRdb's copy has only in-frame clones and leaves some out. The table shows 100,000 to 150,000 clones, with 9% occurring only once. Study-wide points: Compared to healthy donors, patients appeared to have naive, central memory and Treg TCRB repertoires that were more alike. TCRB rearrangement may or may not be influenced by HLA type; here this remained unresolved. TCRB CDR3s were moderately but significantly shorter in Type 1 diabetes patients in all four CD4+ subsets.

The J gene is TRBJ1-1, the V gene TRBV6-5; unclear D gene. This TCR derives from a man under 40 with type 1 diabetes. Material for sequencing was central memory CD4+ T cells from blood. The CDR3 spells CASSTQEGGNTEAFF. In DNA form, the CDR3 reads TGTGCCAGCAGTACCCAGGAGGGAGGCAACACTGAAGCTTTCTTT.